Presented here are 32 T cell receptor beta chains from one specimen sequenced in a study of T cell repertoires in cytomegalovirus infection. TCRdb fed the reads into MiXCR, producing one record per CDR3 protein. The sample has some 150,000 distinct CDR3 sequences; roughly 6% are singletons. The source material was PBMCs. The source of these receptors is a human donor in good health (CMV status not recorded). Some clones in this sample may be carry-over from other donors' samples.

The chain employs TRBV7-3 and TRBJ2-1; TRBD2 aligns across 13 bases. The V gene's germline CDR1 is SGHTA and CDR2 FQGTGA. The CDR3 contains 15 residues. Trimming removed 5 bases from V and 10 bases from J; junction bases left unmatched: 8. CDR3: CASSITSGGAGEQFF. CDR3 bases: TGTGCCAGCAGCATCACTAGCGGGGGGGCTGGGGAGCAGTTCTTC.

This clonotype was recorded at least ten times. The chain combines TRBV11-3 with TRBJ2-2; 9 bases are shared with TRBD2. The CDR3 loop spans 16 amino acids. Germline CDR1 SGHNT, CDR2 YENEEA. V shed 5 bases, J shed 1 base, and the junction held 5 bases outside the gene matches. The DNA of the CDR3 is TGTGCCAGCAGCCAGGCGGGGGGGAAGAACACCGGGGAGCTGTTTTTT. Its translation is CASSQAGGKNTGELFF.

This clonotype occurred many times. The chain couples TRBV7-2 to TRBJ1-3, with D unresolved. CDR1 SGHTA and CDR2 FQGNSA come from the germline V gene. The CDR3 runs to 14 residues. Trimming shortened V by 5 bases and J by 4 bases, and 12 bases separated the two germline ends. CDR3 sequence: CASSPRRAGNTIYF. The CDR3 DNA is TGTGCCAGCAGCCCTCGGAGGGCCGGAAACACCATATATTTT.

This clonotype was seen ten or more times. This chain connects TRBV20-1 to TRBJ2-7; D call uncertain. Per germline, CDR1 DFQATT and CDR2 SNEGSKA (reference sequence). V was cut by 6 bases and J by 4 bases, with 19 bases left in between. The CDR3 sequence is 14 residues long. The CDR3: CSANRAPGRYEQYF. The CDR3 DNA follows: TGCAGTGCAAACCGGGCCCCCGGGCGATACGAGCAGTACTTC.

This clonotype appeared many times. The rearrangement links TRBV7-2 to TRBJ1-5, with D maybe TRBD1 (5 bases). Trimming shortened V by 1 base and J by 2 bases, and 12 bases separated the two germline ends. CDR1 SGHTA and CDR2 FQGNSA come from the germline V gene. CDR3 length: 16 amino acids. In nucleotides, the CDR3 is TGTGCCAGCAGCTTAGTGGGGACGGGGGGCAATCAGCCCCAGCATTTT. It translates to CASSLVGTGGNQPQHF. The variable domain in full, with the rest retrieved from reference TRBV7-2 and TRBJ1-5, is GAGVSQSPSNKVTEKGKDVELRCDPISGHTALYWYRQSLGQGLEFLIYFQGNSAPDKSGLPSDRFSAERTGGSVSTLTIQRTQQEDSAVYLCASSLVGTGGNQPQHFGDGTRLSIL.

This clonotype was observed at least ten times. The rearrangement uses TRBV2 and TRBJ1-1; D is unclear. The length of the CDR3 is 18 residues. Trimming cost V 6 bases and J 1 base, with 24 bases left between them. The germline V gene encodes CDR1 SNHLY and CDR2 FYNNEI. CDR3 sequence: CASSTILKEPRSNTEAFF. In DNA form, the CDR3 reads TGTGCCAGCAGCACCATCCTAAAGGAGCCCAGGTCGAACACTGAAGCTTTCTTT.

In this sample, this clonotype turned up many times. This chain connects TRBV7-2 to TRBJ1-3, with 7 bases identical to TRBD1. CDR1 and CDR2 (germline): SGHTA, FQGNSA. This CDR3 has 17 amino acids. V lost 5 bases and J lost 4; bases outside the gene matches: 14. The CDR3 spells CASSIHRGRREGNTIYF. The CDR3 DNA reads TGTGCCAGCAGCATCCACAGGGGCCGAAGGGAAGGAAACACCATATATTTT.

The chain links TRBV10-3 to TRBJ2-5, with 12 positions matching TRBD2. This CDR3 is built from 17 residues. Germline CDR1 and CDR2: ENHRY and SYGVKD. The J segment lost 4 bases and the V segment lost 6 bases, leaving 12 bases of the junction unmatched. The CDR3 here is CAIRPGTSGSGRETQYF. CDR3 DNA: TGTGCCATCAGACCCGGGACTAGCGGGTCGGGGCGAGAGACCCAGTACTTC.

This clonotype was observed at least ten times. The V and J genes are TRBV19 and TRBJ1-1; the D is unclear. This CDR3 spans 13 amino acids. V lost 8 bases and J 1 base, leaving 11 bases between the germline ends. Germline-derived CDR1 and CDR2 are LNHDA and SQIVND (reference sequence). Written as DNA, the CDR3 is TGTGCCAGTCAACCTGGAAGGAACACTGAAGCTTTCTTT. Translating gives CASQPGRNTEAFF.

The chain links TRBV28 to TRBJ1-1, with D possibly matching TRBD1 (5 bases). Germline assignment: CDR1 MDHEN and CDR2 SYDVKM. CDR3 length: 17 residues. V lost 1 base and J lost 5, with 20 bases in between. CDR3 sequence: CASSLYLSVPGRTEAFF. For the CDR3, the DNA is TGTGCCAGCAGTTTATATCTTTCAGTTCCGGGGCGGACTGAAGCTTTCTTT.

In this sample, this clonotype turned up many times. The rearrangement uses TRBV6-4 and TRBJ2-1; 11 bases match TRBD2. This CDR3 is built from 15 residues. Germline V gene data show CDR1 as MRHNA and CDR2 as SNTAGT. V shed 3 bases, J shed 4 bases, and the junction held 2 bases outside the gene matches. CDR3 coding DNA: TGTGCCAGCAGTGAAACTAGCGGGAGATACAATGAGCAGTTCTTC. Its protein product is CASSETSGRYNEQFF.

This clonotype was observed many times. The genes are TRBV6-2 or TRBV6-3 and TRBJ1-2, with 8 bases aligning to TRBD1. J was trimmed by 2 bases and V by 6 bases; bases with no gene match: 8. The germline gives CDR1 MNHEY, CDR2 SVGEGT. This CDR3 comprises 15 residues. The CDR3 reads CASRTPGQVNYGYTF. DNA for the CDR3: TGTGCCAGCAGAACCCCGGGACAGGTGAACTATGGCTACACCTTC.

This clonotype was recorded at least ten times. The J gene is TRBJ2-1, the V gene TRBV7-8; TRBD2 aligns across 7 bases. J gave up 7 bases and V 1 base, and 13 bases lay outside the gene matches. Looked up from germline, CDR1 is SGHVS and CDR2 is FQNEAQ. The CDR3 contains 17 residues. CDR3 region: CASSLGRAGPPGNEQFF. CDR3 nucleotide sequence: TGTGCCAGCAGCTTAGGTCGAGCGGGGCCCCCTGGTAATGAGCAGTTCTTC.

Ten or more counts support this clonotype. This chain joins TRBV7-2 and TRBJ1-1; D might be TRBD1 (5 bases). CDR3 length: 14 amino acids. The V end lost 5 bases, the J end lost 4 bases, and 14 bases lay between the germline ends. Per germline, CDR1 SGHTA and CDR2 FQGNSA. The CDR3 here is CASSPEWGSTEAFF. Here the CDR3 DNA reads TGTGCCAGCAGCCCGGAATGGGGGAGCACTGAAGCTTTCTTT.

The rearrangement links TRBV5-4 to TRBJ2-3; 12 bases fit TRBD2. Germline lookup yields CDR1 SGHNT and CDR2 YYREEE (reference sequence). This CDR3 is built from 15 residues. Losses at the gene ends were 4 bases for V and 4 bases for J; bases not matched to a gene: 4. The CDR3 here is CASSHGLAGPDTQYF. Written as DNA, the CDR3 is TGTGCCAGCAGCCATGGACTAGCGGGGCCAGATACGCAGTATTTT. The whole variable domain, filled in from reference TRBV5-4 and TRBJ2-3, reads ETGVTQSPTHLIKTRGQQVTLRCSSQSGHNTVSWYQQALGQGPQFIFQYYREEENGRGNFPPRFSGLQFPNYSSELNVNALELDDSALYLCASSHGLAGPDTQYFGPGTRLTVL.

This clonotype was recorded many times. This chain links TRBV7-9 with TRBJ2-3; TRBD1 or TRBD2 may be the D gene (5 bases each). The CDR3 runs to 16 residues. V was pared by 3 bases and J by 5 bases, with 18 bases between. In germline, CDR1 is SEHNR, CDR2 FQNEAQ (reference sequence). CDR3 residues: CASSFSTGHLLDTQYF. The CDR3 DNA sequence: TGTGCCAGCAGCTTCTCGACGGGGCACCTACTAGATACGCAGTATTTT.

The sample holds many counts of this clonotype. This rearrangement joins TRBV7-2 to TRBJ1-2; D unclear. Per germline, CDR1 SGHTA and CDR2 FQGNSA. The germline V and J ends were trimmed by 1 base and 4 bases, with 10 bases remaining between them. The CDR3 contains 14 residues. As DNA, the CDR3 is TGTGCCAGCAGCTTAGACTCGGACGGCTATGGCTACACCTTC. Translated, it gives CASSLDSDGYGYTF. The full variable domain, rest sourced from reference TRBV7-2 and TRBJ1-2, is GAGVSQSPSNKVTEKGKDVELRCDPISGHTALYWYRQSLGQGLEFLIYFQGNSAPDKSGLPSDRFSAERTGGSVSTLTIQRTQQEDSAVYLCASSLDSDGYGYTFGSGTRLTVV.

The chain combines TRBV2 with TRBJ2-7; no clear D. Germline V gives CDR1 SNHLY, CDR2 FYNNEI. V was cut by 7 bases and J by 2 bases, with 12 bases left in between. CDR3 length: 13 amino acids. This CDR3 reads CASKDIGPYEQYF. In nucleotides, the CDR3 is TGTGCCAGCAAAGACATCGGACCCTACGAGCAGTACTTC.

V is TRBV20-1 and J is TRBJ2-5; D possibly corresponds to TRBD1 (6 bases). Germline loops: CDR1 DFQATT, CDR2 SNEGSKA (reference sequence). Trimming cost V 0 bases and J 5 bases, with 19 bases left between them. CDR3 length equals 16 residues. CDR3 loop: CSARDGTYGYQETQYF. In DNA form, the CDR3 reads TGCAGTGCTAGAGACGGGACATATGGGTATCAGGAGACCCAGTACTTC.

This clonotype showed up many times. The rearrangement links TRBV7-2 to TRBJ1-5, with 11 bases lining up with TRBD1. Germline V CDR1 and CDR2: SGHTA, FQGNSA. CDR3 length: 15 amino acids. Germline trimming cut 6 bases from V and 6 bases from J; bases unmatched to any gene: 7. The CDR3 reads CASSPGTGGGQPQHF. The CDR3 DNA sequence: TGTGCCAGCAGTCCCGGGACAGGGGGAGGTCAGCCCCAGCATTTT.

This clonotype was recorded at least ten times. The rearrangement links TRBV27 to TRBJ1-2, with D hard to call. CDR1 is MNHEY, CDR2 SMNVEV, per germline (reference sequence). Trimming stripped 8 bases from V and 3 bases from J, with 13 bases between. The CDR3 extends over 13 amino acids. The chain's CDR3 is CASRISTDYGYTF. CDR3 nucleotides: TGTGCCAGCCGAATTTCAACTGACTATGGCTACACCTTC.

This clonotype has ten or more counts. This chain's CDR3 is CASSSALATAAQETQYF. The CDR3 coding sequence is TGTGCCAGCAGCTCAGCGCTAGCGACAGCAGCGCAAGAGACCCAGTACTTC. The rearrangement joins TRBV7-6 to TRBJ2-5, with D perhaps matching TRBD2 (6 bases). The CDR3 sequence is 17 residues long. Germline V lookup: CDR1 SGHVS, CDR2 FNYEAQ. Deletions cut 4 bases from V and 2 bases from J, with 20 bases between.

This chain uses TRBV20-1 with TRBJ2-1; tentative D call: TRBD2 (5 bases). The germline gives CDR1 DFQATT, CDR2 SNEGSKA (reference sequence). The germline V and J ends were trimmed by 5 bases and 0 bases, with 17 bases remaining between them. The CDR3 runs to 16 residues. This CDR3 reads CSAPSVAGSSYNEQFF. CDR3 coding DNA: TGCAGTGCTCCTAGTGTGGCGGGCAGCTCCTACAATGAGCAGTTCTTC.

The CDR3 loop is CASSPNTETQYF. As DNA, the CDR3 is TGTGCCAGCAGCCCTAACACGGAGACCCAGTACTTC. This chain uses TRBV7-2 with TRBJ2-5, with unresolved D. The CDR3 is made up of 12 amino acids. In germline, CDR1 is SGHTA, CDR2 FQGNSA. V lost 5 bases and J 5 bases, leaving 9 bases between the germline ends.

The J gene is TRBJ1-5, the V gene TRBV28; D unresolved. Germline CDR1 and CDR2: MDHEN and SYDVKM. The length of the CDR3 is 16 residues. V was shortened by 4 bases and J by 1 base, with 14 bases between the two germline ends. DNA for the CDR3: TGTGCCAGCAGTTCCCCTGAGGGCTTAAGCAATCAGCCCCAGCATTTT. Translation gives CASSSPEGLSNQPQHF. Together with reference TRBV28 and TRBJ1-5, the CDR3 gives the full variable domain: DVKVTQSSRYLVKRTGEKVFLECVQDMDHENMFWYRQDPGLGLRLIYFSYDVKMKEKGDIPEGYSVSREKKERFSLILESASTNQTSMYLCASSSPEGLSNQPQHFGDGTRLSIL.

A few counts support this clonotype. The rearrangement joins TRBV27 to TRBJ1-2; a weak D match, TRBD1 (6 bases). CDR1 and CDR2 from the germline V gene are MNHEY and SMNVEV (reference sequence). The CDR3 sequence is 12 residues long. V lost 5 bases and J lost 9, with 13 bases in between. CDR3 sequence reads: CASSTQGLSYTF. The CDR3 DNA reads as TGTGCCAGCAGTACCCAGGGGCTGAGCTACACCTTC.

This clonotype was counted at least ten times. The chain is built from TRBV6-2 or TRBV6-3 and TRBJ2-1, with D unclear. The germline V and J ends were trimmed by 7 bases and 7 bases, with 14 bases remaining between them. Germline V CDR1 and CDR2: MNHEY, SVGEGT. This CDR3 has 13 amino acids. The CDR3 protein is CASTQSVNNEQFF. The DNA for the CDR3 is TGTGCCAGCACCCAGTCGGTCAATAATGAGCAGTTCTTC.

The V and J genes are TRBV4-3 and TRBJ2-3; 9 nucleotides line up with TRBD2. The CDR3 covers 19 residues. The junction had 11 bases not matched to a gene; V was cut back by 0 bases and J by 1 base. Germline CDR1 reads LGHNA; CDR2 reads YSLEER. This CDR3 reads CASSQDRARPSGGTDTQYF. The CDR3 coding sequence is TGCGCCAGCAGCCAAGACAGGGCCCGCCCTAGCGGGGGCACAGATACGCAGTATTTT.

This clonotype was seen many times. The rearrangement joins TRBV4-1 to TRBJ2-1; 7 bases map to TRBD2. Germline lookup yields CDR1 MGHRA and CDR2 YSYEKL. This CDR3 contains 16 residues. With V trimmed by 4 bases and J by 3 bases, 9 bases remained unmatched. Written as DNA, the CDR3 is TGCGCCAGCAGCCCGTCTGGGAGGGATATCTACAATGAGCAGTTCTTC. This encodes CASSPSGRDIYNEQFF.

This clonotype was seen a few times. The V call is TRBV7-6, the J call TRBJ1-5; D ambiguous. This CDR3 is built from 14 residues. The ends were cut back, 0 bases at V and 3 bases at J, with 6 bases in the middle. Germline CDR1 reads SGHVS; CDR2 reads FNYEAQ. This CDR3 reads CASSLAVPNQPQHF. The CDR3 DNA reads TGTGCCAGCAGCTTAGCCGTACCCAATCAGCCCCAGCATTTT.

Notes on this clonotype: Possible read error: a much larger clone is one base away. The V and J genes are TRBV20-1 and TRBJ1-2, with D tentatively TRBD1 (5 bases). Germline-derived CDR1 and CDR2 are DFQATT and SNEGSKA (reference sequence). The CDR3 consists of 15 residues. The CDR3, as DNA: TGCAGTGCTAGAGATCCTACAGGCTGGGGGTATGGCTGCACCTTC. Amino acids: CSARDPTGWGYGCTF.

This clonotype was observed many times. The chain recombines TRBV5-5 with TRBJ1-1; 9 nucleotides line up with TRBD1. Trimming took 1 base from V and 5 from J; bases not matched to a gene: 9. Germline V gene sequence: CDR1 SGHKS, CDR2 YYEKEE (reference sequence). This CDR3 has 16 amino acids. CDR3 nucleotides: TGTGCCAGCAGCTTGCCCCCGGGACAGGGTAGGACTGAAGCTTTCTTT. Its protein product is CASSLPPGQGRTEAFF.